Shown below are 15 T cell receptor beta chains from a single sample sequenced in a study of technical replicates of blood from several donors (dated by TCRdb to the late 2010s). Library construction relied on the immunoSEQ multiplex PCR assay. TCRdb mirrors the immuneACCESS table, restricted to in-frame sequences. Some clones are absent from its copies; in checked studies, under half trace to an unresolved V gene, and the reason for the others is unknown. This sample gives about 88,000 clones in total; just under 95% of them show up just once. The ten biggest clones cover more than 0.2% of the sample. Sequencing input: T cells isolated from PBMCs. These TCRs come from a human donor in good health.

This chain uses TRBV28 with TRBJ2-1; D not resolved. Trimming took 7 bases from V and 0 from J, leaving 7 bases between them. There are 13 residues in the CDR3. In germline, CDR1 is MDHEN, CDR2 SYDVKM. CDR3 protein: CASMPSSYNEQFF. The CDR3 nucleotides are TGTGCCAGCATGCCTAGCTCCTACAATGAGCAGTTCTTC.

The chain combines TRBV6-5 with TRBJ2-3, with 8 bases identical to TRBD1. The length of the CDR3 is 14 residues. Germline V gene lookup returns CDR1 MNHEY and CDR2 SVGAGI. The V segment lost 6 bases and the J segment 1 base; nucleotides outside the gene matches: 3. CDR3 in amino acids: CASSPGQGTDTQYF. DNA for the CDR3: TGTGCCAGCAGCCCGGGACAGGGCACAGATACGCAGTATTTT.

The chain employs TRBV18 and TRBJ2-2; 10 bases line up with TRBD2. The V gene's germline CDR1 is KGHSH and CDR2 LQKENI. The CDR3 covers 16 residues. V lost 0 bases to trimming and J lost 4 bases; unmatched junction nucleotides: 2. CDR3: CASSPPASGSTGELFF. CDR3 nucleotide sequence: TGTGCCAGCTCACCACCGGCTAGCGGGAGCACCGGGGAGCTGTTTTTT.

This chain links TRBV11-3 with TRBJ1-1; D gene unclear. CDR3 length: 14 residues. The V and J ends lost 5 bases and 5 bases respectively, with 15 bases between them. Germline V gives CDR1 SGHNT, CDR2 YENEEA. In nucleotides, the CDR3 is TGTGCCAGCAGCGACCGGCGGAGGTGGACTGAAGCTTTCTTT. It translates to CASSDRRRWTEAFF.

This clone was detected only once. This sequence joins TRBV7-9 and TRBJ1-4; 8 nucleotides line up with TRBD1. The V segment lost 1 base and the J segment 7 bases; nucleotides outside the gene matches: 8. The germline CDR1 and CDR2 sequences are SEHNR and FQNEAQ (reference sequence). CDR3 length equals 16 residues. The CDR3 DNA reads TGTGCCAGCAGCTTAGGGGCAGGGGGCTTGGGTGAAAAACTGTTTTTT. It encodes CASSLGAGGLGEKLFF.

The V call is TRBV29-1, the J call TRBJ1-2; the D is unclear. The CDR3 is 12 amino acids. V was shortened by 4 bases and J by 7 bases, with 13 bases between the two germline ends. The germline V gene has CDR1 SQVTM and CDR2 ANQGSEA. The CDR3 DNA reads as TGCAGCGTTGTGGGTGTGTGGGCTGGCTACACCTTC. Amino acid sequence: CSVVGVWAGYTF. Using reference TRBV29-1 and TRBJ1-2 for the parts outside the CDR3, the full variable domain is SAVISQKPSRDICQRGTSLTIQCQVDSQVTMMFWYRQQPGQSLTLIATANQGSEATYESGFVIDKFPISRPNLTFSTLTVSNMSPEDSSIYLCSVVGVWAGYTFGSGTRLTVV.

The chain employs TRBV7-3 and TRBJ2-2; TRBD1 aligns across 8 bases. The germline CDR1 and CDR2 sequences are SGHTA and FQGTGA. CDR3 size: 19 residues. V trimming: 0 bases; J trimming: 3 bases; junction bases outside the gene matches: 12. Here the CDR3 reads CASSLTHRGTRVYTGELFF. For the CDR3, the DNA is TGTGCCAGCAGCTTAACCCACAGGGGGACCAGAGTCTACACCGGGGAGCTGTTTTTT.

The V call is TRBV6-5, the J call TRBJ1-5; tentatively, D is TRBD1 (5 bases). This CDR3 has 14 amino acids. V dropped 6 bases and J dropped 6 bases, with 15 bases sitting between them. Germline lookup yields CDR1 MNHEY and CDR2 SVGAGI. Here the CDR3 DNA reads TGTGCCAGCAGAGAGACAGCGGGGGGTCAGCCCCAGCATTTT. Translation gives CASRETAGGQPQHF.

This chain connects TRBV13 to TRBJ2-2; D possibly corresponds to TRBD2 (5 bases). Trimming took off 5 bases at V and 7 bases at J, with 11 bases between the two ends. This CDR3 region has 13 residues. Germline lookup yields CDR1 PRHDT and CDR2 FYEKMQ (reference sequence). The CDR3 region has the DNA TGTGCCAGCAGCCTCCACGGGGTCGGGGAGCTGTTTTTT. It yields the protein CASSLHGVGELFF.

J is TRBJ2-2 and V is TRBV11-2; tentatively, D is TRBD1 (6 bases). CDR3 length: 15 amino acids. Trimming removed 6 bases at V and 3 bases at J, with 14 bases between. Germline assignment: CDR1 SGHAT and CDR2 FQNNGV. Here the CDR3 DNA reads TGTGCCAGCAGACTTACAGGGTGGGACACCGGGGAGCTGTTTTTT. Its protein product is CASRLTGWDTGELFF.

V is TRBV9 and J is TRBJ2-7; D gene ambiguous. CDR1 SGDLS and CDR2 YYNGEE come from the germline V gene. The CDR3 is 15 amino acids. Trimming left V 0 bases short and J 1 base short, with 11 bases between. CDR3 coding DNA: TGTGCCAGCAGCGTAGGTGGTGGCTTATCCTACGAGCAGTACTTC. It codes for CASSVGGGLSYEQYF.

This clone came up once. The chain recombines TRBV30 with TRBJ2-7; tentatively, D is TRBD1 (6 bases). V lost 4 bases to trimming and J lost 2 bases, with 15 bases between them. CDR1 is GTSNPN and CDR2 is SVGIG in the germline V gene (reference sequence). The CDR3 loop spans 14 amino acids. The DNA for the CDR3 is TGTGCCTGGACCTCCGACAGGCTTCCCTACGAGCAGTACTTC. It encodes CAWTSDRLPYEQYF.

V and J are TRBV7-9 and TRBJ2-3; no clear D gene. Germline CDR1 reads SEHNR; CDR2 reads FQNEAQ (reference sequence). This CDR3 contains 13 residues. Between the trimmed V and J ends, which lost 1 base and 1 base, there was a span of 3 bases. This chain's CDR3 is CASSLVGTDTQYF. DNA for the CDR3: TGTGCCAGCAGCTTAGTCGGCACAGATACGCAGTATTTT.

The chain joins TRBV9 to TRBJ2-3; D is possibly TRBD2 (6 bases). This CDR3 comprises 15 residues. Germline assignment: CDR1 SGDLS and CDR2 YYNGEE. Between the trimmed V and J ends, which lost 0 bases and 1 base, there was a span of 9 bases. CDR3 protein: CASSVGASGTDTQYF. CDR3 DNA: TGTGCCAGCAGCGTAGGAGCTAGCGGCACAGATACGCAGTATTTT.

The chain uses TRBV2 and TRBJ1-2; TRBD1 matches 10 bases. V shed 5 bases, J shed 6 bases, and the junction held 3 bases outside the gene matches. This CDR3 is 13 amino acids long. Germline lookup yields CDR1 SNHLY and CDR2 FYNNEI. The CDR3 here is CASSFGTGDGYTF. The CDR3 nucleotides are TGTGCCAGCAGTTTCGGGACAGGGGATGGCTACACCTTC.